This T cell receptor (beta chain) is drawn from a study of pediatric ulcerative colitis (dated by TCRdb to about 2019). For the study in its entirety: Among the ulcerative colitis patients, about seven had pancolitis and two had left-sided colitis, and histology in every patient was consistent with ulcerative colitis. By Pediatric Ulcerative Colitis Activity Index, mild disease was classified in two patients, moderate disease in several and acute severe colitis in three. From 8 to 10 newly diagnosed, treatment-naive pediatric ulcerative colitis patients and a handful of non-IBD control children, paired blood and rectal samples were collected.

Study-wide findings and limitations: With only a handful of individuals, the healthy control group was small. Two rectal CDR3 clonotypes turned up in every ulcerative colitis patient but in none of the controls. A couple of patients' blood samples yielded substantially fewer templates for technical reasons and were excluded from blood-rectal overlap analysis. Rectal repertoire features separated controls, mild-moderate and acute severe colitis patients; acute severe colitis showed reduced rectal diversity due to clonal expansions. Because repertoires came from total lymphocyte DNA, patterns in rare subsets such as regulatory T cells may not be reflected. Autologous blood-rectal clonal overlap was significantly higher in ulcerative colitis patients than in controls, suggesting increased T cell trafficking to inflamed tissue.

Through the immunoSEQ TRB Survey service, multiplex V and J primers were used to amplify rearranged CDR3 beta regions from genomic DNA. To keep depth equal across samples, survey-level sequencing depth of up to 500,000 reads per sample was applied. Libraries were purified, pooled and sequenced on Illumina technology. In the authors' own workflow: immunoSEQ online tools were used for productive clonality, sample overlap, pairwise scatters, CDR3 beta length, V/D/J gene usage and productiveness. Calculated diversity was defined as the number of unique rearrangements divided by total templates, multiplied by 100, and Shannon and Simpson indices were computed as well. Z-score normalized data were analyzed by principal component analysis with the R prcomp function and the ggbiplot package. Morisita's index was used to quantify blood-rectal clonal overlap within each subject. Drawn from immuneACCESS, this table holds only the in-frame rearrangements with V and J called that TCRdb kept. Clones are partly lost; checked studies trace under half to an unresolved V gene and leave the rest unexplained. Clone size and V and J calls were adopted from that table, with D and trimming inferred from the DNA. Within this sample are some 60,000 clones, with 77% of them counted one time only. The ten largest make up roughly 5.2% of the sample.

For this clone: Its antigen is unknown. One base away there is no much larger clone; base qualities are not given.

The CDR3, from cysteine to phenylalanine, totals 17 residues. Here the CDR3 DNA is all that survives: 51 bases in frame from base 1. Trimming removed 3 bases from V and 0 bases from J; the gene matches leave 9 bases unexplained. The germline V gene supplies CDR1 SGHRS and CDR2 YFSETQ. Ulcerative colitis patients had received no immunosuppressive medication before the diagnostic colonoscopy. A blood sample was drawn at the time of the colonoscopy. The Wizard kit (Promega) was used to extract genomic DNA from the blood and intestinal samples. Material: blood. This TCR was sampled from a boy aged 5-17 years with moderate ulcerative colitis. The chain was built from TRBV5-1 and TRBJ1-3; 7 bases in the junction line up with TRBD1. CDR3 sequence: CASSWGQSSISGNTIYF. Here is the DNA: TGCGCCAGCAGCTGGGGACAGTCCTCCATCTCTGGAAACACCATATATTTT.